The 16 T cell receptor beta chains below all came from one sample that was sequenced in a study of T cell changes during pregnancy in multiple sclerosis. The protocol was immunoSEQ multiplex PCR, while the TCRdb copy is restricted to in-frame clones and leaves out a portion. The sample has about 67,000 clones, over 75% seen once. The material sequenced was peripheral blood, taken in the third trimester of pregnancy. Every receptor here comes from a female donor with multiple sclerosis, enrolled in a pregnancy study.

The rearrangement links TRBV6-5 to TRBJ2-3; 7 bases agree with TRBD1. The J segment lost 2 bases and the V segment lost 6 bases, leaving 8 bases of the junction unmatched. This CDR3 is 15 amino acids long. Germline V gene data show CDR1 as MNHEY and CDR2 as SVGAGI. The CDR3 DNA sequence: TGTGCCAGCAGGGGTTGGGACAGATCCACAGATACGCAGTATTTT. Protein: CASRGWDRSTDTQYF.

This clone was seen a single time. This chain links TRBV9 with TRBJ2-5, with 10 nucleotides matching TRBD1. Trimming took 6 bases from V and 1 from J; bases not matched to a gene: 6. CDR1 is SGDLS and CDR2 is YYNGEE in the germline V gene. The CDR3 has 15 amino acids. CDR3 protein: CASTPGQGIQETQYF. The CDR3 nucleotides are TGTGCCAGCACCCCGGGACAGGGGATCCAAGAGACCCAGTACTTC.

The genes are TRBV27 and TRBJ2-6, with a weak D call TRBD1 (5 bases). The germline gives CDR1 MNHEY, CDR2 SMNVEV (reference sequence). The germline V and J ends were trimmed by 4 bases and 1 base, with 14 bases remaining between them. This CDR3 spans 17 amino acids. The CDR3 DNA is TGTGCCAGCAGTTGGGCCAGGGCCAAATCTGGGGCCAACGTCCTGACTTTC. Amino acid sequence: CASSWARAKSGANVLTF. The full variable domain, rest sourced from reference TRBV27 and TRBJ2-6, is EAQVTQNPRYLITVTGKKLTVTCSQNMNHEYMSWYRQDPGLGLRQIYYSMNVEVTDKGDVPEGYKVSRKEKRNFPLILESPSPNQTSLYFCASSWARAKSGANVLTFGAGSRLTVL.

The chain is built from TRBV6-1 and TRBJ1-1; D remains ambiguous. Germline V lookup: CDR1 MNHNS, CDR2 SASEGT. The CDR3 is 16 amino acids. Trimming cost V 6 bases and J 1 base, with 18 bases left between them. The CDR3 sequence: CASREPRWRGNTEAFF. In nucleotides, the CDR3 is TGTGCCAGCAGGGAACCAAGGTGGAGAGGGAACACTGAAGCTTTCTTT.

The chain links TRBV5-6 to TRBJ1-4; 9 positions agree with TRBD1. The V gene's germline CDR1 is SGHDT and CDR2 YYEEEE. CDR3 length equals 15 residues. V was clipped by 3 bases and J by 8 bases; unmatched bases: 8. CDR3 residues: CASSSYRGLVEKLFF. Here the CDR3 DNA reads TGTGCCAGCAGCTCCTACAGGGGGCTAGTAGAAAAACTGTTTTTT. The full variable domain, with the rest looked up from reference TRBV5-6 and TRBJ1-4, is DAGVTQSPTHLIKTRGQQVTLRCSPKSGHDTVSWYQQALGQGPQFIFQYYEEEERQRGNFPDRFSGHQFPNYSSELNVNALLLGDSALYLCASSSYRGLVEKLFFGSGTQLSVL.

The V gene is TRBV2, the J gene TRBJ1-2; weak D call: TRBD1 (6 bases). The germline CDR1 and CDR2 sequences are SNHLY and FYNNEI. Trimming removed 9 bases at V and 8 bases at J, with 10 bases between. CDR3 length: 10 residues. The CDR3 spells CASYRDGYTF. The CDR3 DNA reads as TGTGCCAGTTACAGGGACGGCTACACCTTC. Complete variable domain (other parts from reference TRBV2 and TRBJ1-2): EPEVTQTPSHQVTQMGQEVILRCVPISNHLYFYWYRQILGQKVEFLVSFYNNEISEKSEIFDDQFSVERPDGSNFTLKIRSTKLEDSAMYFCASYRDGYTFGSGTRLTVV.

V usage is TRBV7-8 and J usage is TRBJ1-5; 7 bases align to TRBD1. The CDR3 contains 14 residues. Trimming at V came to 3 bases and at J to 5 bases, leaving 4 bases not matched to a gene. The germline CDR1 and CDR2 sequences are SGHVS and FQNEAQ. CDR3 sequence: CASSLTGRYQPQHF. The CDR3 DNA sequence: TGTGCCAGCAGCTTGACAGGGCGATATCAGCCCCAGCATTTT. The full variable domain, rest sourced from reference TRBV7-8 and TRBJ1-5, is GAGVSQSPRYKVAKRGQDVALRCDPISGHVSLFWYQQALGQGPEFLTYFQNEAQLDKSGLPSDRFFAERPEGSVSTLKIQRTQQEDSAVYLCASSLTGRYQPQHFGDGTRLSIL.

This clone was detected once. This CDR3 reads CASIWRGTDIQPQHF. The CDR3 DNA sequence: TGTGCCAGCATTTGGCGGGGGACGGATATTCAGCCCCAGCATTTT. This chain joins TRBV6-1 and TRBJ1-5; weak D call: TRBD1 (5 bases). Per the germline V gene, CDR1 is MNHNS and CDR2 is SASEGT. CDR3 length equals 15 residues. Trimming took 7 bases from V and 6 from J, leaving 19 bases between them.

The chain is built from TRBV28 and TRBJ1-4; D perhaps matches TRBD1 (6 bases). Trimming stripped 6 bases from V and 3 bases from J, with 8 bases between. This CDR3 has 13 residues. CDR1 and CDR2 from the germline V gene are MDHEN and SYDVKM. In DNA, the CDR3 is TGTGCCAGCAGGGGGGCTTCTAATGAAAAACTGTTTTTT. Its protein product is CASRGASNEKLFF. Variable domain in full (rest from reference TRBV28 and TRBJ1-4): DVKVTQSSRYLVKRTGEKVFLECVQDMDHENMFWYRQDPGLGLRLIYFSYDVKMKEKGDIPEGYSVSREKKERFSLILESASTNQTSMYLCASRGASNEKLFFGSGTQLSVL.

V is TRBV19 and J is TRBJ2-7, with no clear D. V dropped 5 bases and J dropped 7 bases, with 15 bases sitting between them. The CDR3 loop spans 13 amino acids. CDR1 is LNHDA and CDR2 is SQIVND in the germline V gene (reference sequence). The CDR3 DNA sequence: TGTGCCAGTAGTCCATCCCCGGGTGGAGAGCAGTACTTC. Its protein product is CASSPSPGGEQYF.

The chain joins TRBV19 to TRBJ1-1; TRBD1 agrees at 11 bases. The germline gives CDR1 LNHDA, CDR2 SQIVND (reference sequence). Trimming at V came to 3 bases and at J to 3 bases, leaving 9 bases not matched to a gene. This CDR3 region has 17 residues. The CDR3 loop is CASSIGQGASGDTEAFF. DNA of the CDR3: TGTGCCAGTAGTATCGGACAGGGGGCGTCCGGGGACACTGAAGCTTTCTTT.

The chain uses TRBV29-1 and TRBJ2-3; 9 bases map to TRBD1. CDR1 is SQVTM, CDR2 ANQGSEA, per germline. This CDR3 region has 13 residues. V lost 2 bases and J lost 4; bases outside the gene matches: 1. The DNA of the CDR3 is TGCAGCGTTGAACGACAGGGGGCAGATACGCAGTATTTT. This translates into CSVERQGADTQYF.

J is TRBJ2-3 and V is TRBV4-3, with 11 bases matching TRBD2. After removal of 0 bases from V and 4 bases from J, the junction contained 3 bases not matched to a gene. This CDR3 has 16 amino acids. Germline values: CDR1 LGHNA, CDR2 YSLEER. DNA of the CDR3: TGCGCCAGCAGCCAAGAACTAGCGGGGGTCGCAGATACGCAGTATTTT. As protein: CASSQELAGVADTQYF.

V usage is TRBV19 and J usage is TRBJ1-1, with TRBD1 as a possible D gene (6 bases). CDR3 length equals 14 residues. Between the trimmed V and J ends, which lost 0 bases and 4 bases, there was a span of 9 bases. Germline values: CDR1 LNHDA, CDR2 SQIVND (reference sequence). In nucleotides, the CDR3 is TGTGCCAGTAGTATAGAGGGGGGGCCCACTGAAGCTTTCTTT. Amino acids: CASSIEGGPTEAFF.

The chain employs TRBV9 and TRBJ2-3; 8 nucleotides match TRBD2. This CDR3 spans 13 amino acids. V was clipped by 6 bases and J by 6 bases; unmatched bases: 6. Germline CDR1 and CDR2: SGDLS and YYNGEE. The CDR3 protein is CASNGRAGDTQYF. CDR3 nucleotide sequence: TGTGCCAGCAACGGGAGGGCCGGGGATACGCAGTATTTT.

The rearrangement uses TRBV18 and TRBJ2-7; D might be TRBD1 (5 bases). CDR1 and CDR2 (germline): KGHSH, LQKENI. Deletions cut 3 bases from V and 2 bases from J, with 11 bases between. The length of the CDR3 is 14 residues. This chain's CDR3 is CASSPLQGTYEQYF. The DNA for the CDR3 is TGTGCCAGCTCACCGCTCCAGGGAACCTACGAGCAGTACTTC.